This is a list of T cell receptor beta chains from one sample in a study of human T cells and chemical hapten exposure. Each CDR3 protein is one row after TCRdb ran MiXCR on the RACE reads. The sample contains about 350,000 distinct CDR3 sequences, roughly 6% of which appear only once. The sample in question was whole blood, obtained in connection with sensitization to the hapten diphenylcyclopropenone (DPC). These receptors were collected from a woman under 30 with alopecia areata. Some clones in this sample may be carry-over from other donors' samples. The conserved cysteine and the conserved F or W are not part of the CDR3 here. Each record gives: CDR3 length, V gene, J gene, CDR3 protein.

11	TRBV6-2/TRBV6-3	TRBJ1-6	ASSYEKRGSLH
15	TRBV4-3	TRBJ2-3	ASSQDVGAGTADTQY
12	TRBV6-2/TRBV6-3	TRBJ2-3	ASRPSGATDTQY
13	TRBV28	-	ASSSYRDFGETQF
17	TRBV7-9	TRBJ2-4	ASSLSKIGTLLAKNIQY
11	TRBV6-5	TRBJ1-5	ASKRGPEQPQH
12	TRBV7-9	TRBJ1-2	ASSPSDGNYGYT
12	TRBV3-1	TRBJ2-1	ASSPVGPYNEQF
13	TRBV24-1	TRBJ2-3	ATSDLDVDTDTQY
13	TRBV6-2/TRBV6-3	TRBJ2-1	ASSPWDRSYNEQF
14	TRBV28	TRBJ1-5	ASSFGRGQYNQPQH
10	TRBV2	TRBJ2-5	ASSEGQETQY
13	TRBV7-3	TRBJ2-6	ASSLQEAGANVLT
12	TRBV5-5	TRBJ2-1	ASSMTSGDNEQF
13	TRBV11-2	TRBJ1-2	ASSFSYQGIYGYT
14	TRBV19	TRBJ1-2	ASSTTPGTEDYGYT
12	TRBV28	TRBJ1-2	ASSLRTANYGYT
15	TRBV7-8	TRBJ1-2	ASSLALGGAGLYGYT
15	TRBV7-2	TRBJ1-2	ASSYTGGQGAPYGYT
11	TRBV11-2	TRBJ1-2	ASSFGRAPGYT
12	TRBV15	TRBJ2-3	ATSRGLSGDTQY
11	TRBV6-2/TRBV6-3	TRBJ1-1	ASLTWGRSEAF
12	TRBV5-6	TRBJ2-3	ASSLQGYADTQY
14	TRBV4-3	TRBJ2-1	ASSQDAGALGSEQF
13	TRBV29-1	TRBJ2-1	SVVALAGANNEQF
14	TRBV18	TRBJ2-6	ASSPQIGSGANVLT
11	TRBV7-2	TRBJ2-1	ASSSRGSNEQF
12	TRBV13	TRBJ2-5	ASSGRGVQETQY
14	TRBV27	TRBJ2-2	ASSPPGQANTGELF
13	TRBV7-3	TRBJ2-1	ASSRLAGGLNEQF
12	TRBV6-5	TRBJ2-7	ASSYQGAGYEQY
14	TRBV18	TRBJ1-2	ASSPPEGTRNYGYT
16	TRBV28	TRBJ2-2	ASSFERWTGVRTGELF
11	TRBV7-9	TRBJ2-7	ASSPTASYEQY
12	TRBV2	TRBJ1-1	ASSEEGRGTEAF
12	TRBV7-9	TRBJ2-5	ASSPKTGEETQY
13	TRBV12-5	TRBJ1-5	ASGRGGLDNQPQH
13	TRBV4-2	TRBJ2-7	ASSQEGGRRDEQY